Presented here are 19 T cell receptor beta chains from one specimen sequenced in a study of cytomegalovirus exposure and HLA in healthy donors. Sequencing used immunoSEQ multiplex PCR; TCRdb keeps in-frame clones, though not all of them. The repertoire includes roughly 250,000 clones, approximately 86% of them detected once, and roughly 1.2% sits in the top ten. The sequenced sample consisted of PBMCs. Every receptor here comes from a woman in her twenties or thirties in good health and CMV-seropositive.

The chain links TRBV29-1 to TRBJ2-2; 9 nucleotides match TRBD1. V gave up 4 bases and J gave up 5 bases; unmatched junction bases: 5. This CDR3 is 14 amino acids long. Germline CDR1 reads SQVTM; CDR2 reads ANQGSEA. DNA for the CDR3: TGCAGCGTTGCCGGGACAGGGAGGACCGGGGAGCTGTTTTTT. Amino acids: CSVAGTGRTGELFF.

The chain combines TRBV5-6 with TRBJ2-1, with 9 positions matching TRBD2. This CDR3 has 17 amino acids. Germline values: CDR1 SGHDT, CDR2 YYEEEE. With V trimmed by 3 bases and J by 5 bases, 12 bases remained unmatched. The CDR3, as DNA: TGTGCCAGCAGCTGGGGGGGTAGCGGGAGCAGGGACAATGAGCAGTTCTTC. It encodes CASSWGGSGSRDNEQFF.

The J gene is TRBJ1-2, the V gene TRBV6-6; 10 bases are a match to TRBD1. The CDR3 runs 13 residues. J was trimmed by 8 bases and V by 5 bases; bases with no gene match: 5. Germline CDR1 and CDR2: MNHNY and SVGAGI (reference sequence). The CDR3 region is CASSPDRGLGYTF. The CDR3 nucleotides are TGTGCCAGCAGTCCCGACAGGGGGCTCGGCTACACCTTC.

The rearrangement links TRBV29-1 to TRBJ2-1, with 8 bases aligning to TRBD1. This CDR3 spans 14 amino acids. CDR1 SQVTM and CDR2 ANQGSEA come from the germline V gene. J was trimmed by 8 bases and V by 0 bases; bases with no gene match: 6. The CDR3 loop reads CSVEDDRGGDEQFF. CDR3 bases: TGCAGCGTTGAAGACGACAGGGGCGGGGATGAGCAGTTCTTC.

V usage is TRBV4-1 and J usage is TRBJ2-5; TRBD1 matches at 9 bases. Looked up from germline, CDR1 is MGHRA and CDR2 is YSYEKL. V lost 4 bases to trimming and J lost 7 bases; unmatched junction nucleotides: 10. The CDR3 spans 15 residues. Here the CDR3 reads CASSRGDRDSVTQYF. In nucleotides, the CDR3 is TGCGCCAGCAGCCGGGGGGACAGGGATTCTGTGACCCAGTACTTC.

The V gene is TRBV11-3, the J gene TRBJ2-7; 8 bases line up with TRBD2. The germline V gene has CDR1 SGHNT and CDR2 YENEEA. The trim removed 0 bases at V and 4 bases at J, leaving 2 bases unmatched. The CDR3 is 14 residues long. The CDR3 region is CASSLDSGIYEQYF. CDR3 coding DNA: TGTGCCAGCAGCTTAGATAGCGGGATTTACGAGCAGTACTTC.

This clone was detected only a few times. The rearrangement uses TRBV9 and TRBJ2-3, with TRBD2 matching over 8 bases. The CDR3 is made up of 15 amino acids. Germline values: CDR1 SGDLS, CDR2 YYNGEE. Trimming at V came to 0 bases and at J to 3 bases, leaving 3 bases not matched to a gene. The CDR3 sequence is CASSVVASGTDTQYF. The CDR3 nucleotides are TGTGCCAGCAGCGTAGTGGCTAGCGGGACAGATACGCAGTATTTT.

A remark on this clone: Other DNA sequences of this sample code for an identical CDR3. V gene TRBV5-1 combines with J gene TRBJ1-1; the D gene is possibly TRBD1 (5 bases). V shed 2 bases and J shed 0 bases, with 8 bases lying between them. The germline V gene encodes CDR1 SGHRS and CDR2 YFSETQ. The CDR3 consists of 14 residues. Here the CDR3 DNA reads TGCGCCAGCAGCTTAACAGGTTTGAACACTGAAGCTTTCTTT. Translation gives CASSLTGLNTEAFF.

The V and J genes are TRBV7-2 and TRBJ2-2; weak D call: TRBD2 (6 bases). Germline CDR1 and CDR2: SGHTA and FQGNSA. Trimming removed 0 bases at V and 5 bases at J, with 13 bases between. This CDR3 has 16 residues. The CDR3 coding sequence is TGTGCCAGCAGCTTAGCGCTTACGGGAGCGACCGGGGAGCTGTTTTTT. Translating gives CASSLALTGATGELFF.

The chain combines TRBV7-9 with TRBJ1-3; 8 bases are a match to TRBD1. The length of the CDR3 is 16 residues. V shed 6 bases and J 0 bases; nucleotides not matched to a gene: 7. Looked up from germline, CDR1 is SEHNR and CDR2 is FQNEAQ (reference sequence). The CDR3 sequence: CASRQGAGSSGNTIYF. CDR3 nucleotide sequence: TGTGCCAGCAGGCAGGGGGCAGGGAGCTCTGGAAACACCATATATTTT.

A note on this clone: The same CDR3 arises from other DNA sequences in this sample as well. CDR3 residues: CASSLAGQGAEAFF. CDR3 DNA: TGCGCCAGCAGCTTGGCCGGGCAGGGGGCTGAAGCTTTCTTT. The chain employs TRBV5-1 and TRBJ1-1; the match to TRBD1 covers 7 bases. Losses at the gene ends were 0 bases for V and 6 bases for J; bases not matched to a gene: 5. Per the germline V gene, CDR1 is SGHRS and CDR2 is YFSETQ. This CDR3 spans 14 amino acids.

The DNA for the CDR3 is TGTGCCAGCAGTCCACCGGGCTACGAGCAGTACTTC. Translated, it gives CASSPPGYEQYF. This chain uses TRBV28 with TRBJ2-7; D is unresolved. CDR3 size: 12 residues. The V end lost 5 bases, the J end lost 3 bases, and 8 bases lay between the germline ends. Per the germline V gene, CDR1 is MDHEN and CDR2 is SYDVKM. Using reference TRBV28 and TRBJ2-7 for the parts outside the CDR3, the full variable domain is DVKVTQSSRYLVKRTGEKVFLECVQDMDHENMFWYRQDPGLGLRLIYFSYDVKMKEKGDIPEGYSVSREKKERFSLILESASTNQTSMYLCASSPPGYEQYFGPGTRLTVT.

The chain joins TRBV2 to TRBJ2-7, with D possibly being TRBD2 (5 bases). The CDR3 contains 12 residues. Deletions cut 1 base from V and 7 bases from J, with 8 bases between. CDR1 and CDR2 (germline): SNHLY, FYNNEI. CDR3 DNA: TGTGCCAGCAGTGAAGGTCCGGGGGAGCAGTACTTC. Translating gives CASSEGPGEQYF.

This rearrangement joins TRBV6-1 to TRBJ2-7; 11 bases are a match to TRBD2. CDR3 length equals 15 residues. V shed 7 bases, J shed 5 bases, and the junction held 10 bases outside the gene matches. The germline gives CDR1 MNHNS, CDR2 SASEGT. CDR3 sequence: CASTVSGRAFHEQYF. In nucleotides, the CDR3 is TGTGCCAGCACCGTTAGCGGGAGGGCCTTCCACGAGCAGTACTTC.

The chain carries TRBV10-3 and TRBJ2-5; D is possibly TRBD2 (6 bases). CDR1 and CDR2 (germline): ENHRY, SYGVKD. The CDR3 is 14 amino acids. V gave up 3 bases and J gave up 4 bases, with 12 bases separating them. The DNA for the CDR3 is TGTGCCATCAGTGATTTGGTAGCGGCAGAGACCCAGTACTTC. Translation: CAISDLVAAETQYF.

V and J are TRBV28 and TRBJ2-2; TRBD1 matches 9 bases. V shed 5 bases, J shed 7 bases, and the junction held 8 bases outside the gene matches. CDR3 length: 15 residues. Germline V gives CDR1 MDHEN, CDR2 SYDVKM. The CDR3 DNA is TGTGCCAGCAGTATGGGGGACAGGGCTATCGGGGAGCTGTTTTTT. Protein: CASSMGDRAIGELFF.

This sequence joins TRBV2 and TRBJ2-1, with D possibly matching TRBD1 (5 bases). CDR1 SNHLY and CDR2 FYNNEI come from the germline V gene. V lost 4 bases, J lost 8 bases, and 18 bases lay in between. CDR3 length: 15 residues. The CDR3 nucleotides are TGTGCCAGCAGTGTGGGGCAGACCCCTCGGGATGAGCAGTTCTTC. This codes for CASSVGQTPRDEQFF.

V is TRBV19 and J is TRBJ1-2; maybe TRBD1 (6 bases). The CDR3 consists of 14 residues. The ends were cut back, 5 bases at V and 1 base at J, with 11 bases in the middle. Germline V gene lookup returns CDR1 LNHDA and CDR2 SQIVND (reference sequence). DNA for the CDR3: TGTGCCAGTAGTCTCGAAGGGGGTAACTATGGCTACACCTTC. Protein sequence: CASSLEGGNYGYTF.

V usage is TRBV19 and J usage is TRBJ2-3; the match to TRBD2 covers 11 bases. With V trimmed by 4 bases and J by 2 bases, 20 bases remained unmatched. CDR1 is LNHDA and CDR2 is SQIVND in the germline V gene (reference sequence). The CDR3 is 21 residues long. Here the CDR3 reads CASSTYAGLAEAPPTTDTQYF. For the CDR3, the DNA is TGTGCCAGTAGTACGTACGCGGGACTAGCGGAAGCCCCACCTACCACAGATACGCAGTATTTT.